This TCR beta chain was profiled in a study of monozygotic twins with inflammatory bowel disease. CDR1 is MDHEN and CDR2 is SYDVKM in the germline V gene. The CDR3 runs 14 residues. TCRdb re-called the 5' RACE reads and gives one entry per CDR3 protein, without DNA. Recorded for this sample: approximately 150,000 distinct CDR3 sequences. The material sequenced was blood. V usage is TRBV28 and J usage is TRBJ1-5; TCRdb returns TRBD1, unconfirmable since there is no DNA. The receptor was isolated from a human donor with ulcerative colitis or Crohn's disease, or a healthy co-twin of an affected twin (not recorded which). The CDR3 is CASRTQTGHQPQHF.